Each of the 9 T cell receptor beta chains below was sequenced from the same sample in a study of response to subunit inactivated influenza vaccine. TCRdb re-called the RT-PCR reads with MiXCR, one entry per CDR3 protein. Of a few hundred thousand distinct CDR3 sequences listed, less than 25% were seen once; the top ten hold about 10%. The sequenced sample was PBMCs from blood, obtained 21 months after vaccination. The receptors here all came from a man between 50 and 69 years old who received an inactivated influenza vaccine.

The V call is TRBV29-1, the J call TRBJ2-1; D may be TRBD2 (5 bases). With 4 bases removed from V and 5 bases from J, the gap between germline ends came to 12 bases. This CDR3 contains 13 residues. Germline CDR1 SQVTM, CDR2 ANQGSEA. The CDR3 loop is CSVAWPGDNEQFF. CDR3 nucleotide sequence: TGCAGCGTTGCCTGGCCCGGGGACAATGAGCAGTTCTTC.

Ten or more counts support this clonotype. This rearrangement joins TRBV6-2 or TRBV6-3 to TRBJ1-1; the D gene is possibly TRBD1 (6 bases). The germline V gene has CDR1 MNHEY and CDR2 SVGEGT. The V gene lost 6 bases and the J gene lost 0 bases, with 11 bases spanning the gap. The CDR3 is 14 residues long. In DNA form, the CDR3 reads TGTGCCAGCAGGTTGACAGGTCTGAACACTGAAGCTTTCTTT. Translating gives CASRLTGLNTEAFF.

The chain has TRBV5-5 and TRBJ1-4; no firm D call. Trimming removed 0 bases from V and 7 bases from J, with 16 bases in between. The CDR3 totals 16 residues. Germline CDR1 SGHKS, CDR2 YYEKEE (reference sequence). The CDR3 DNA sequence: TGTGCCAGCAGCTTGGATTGGAGGGCGGATGGTGAAAAACTGTTTTTT. Amino acid sequence: CASSLDWRADGEKLFF.

This clonotype was counted between two and nine times. The chain has TRBV10-3 and TRBJ1-1, with D maybe TRBD1 (5 bases). CDR1 and CDR2 from the germline V gene are ENHRY and SYGVKD. V was pared by 4 bases and J by 7 bases, with 7 bases between. The CDR3 is 11 amino acids. CDR3 region: CAISVRGEAFF. The DNA of the CDR3 is TGTGCCATCAGTGTAAGGGGTGAAGCTTTCTTT.

This clonotype has more than one count but fewer than ten. CDR3: CASSPGRGRSDGYTF. The CDR3 nucleotides read TGTGCCAGCAGCCCCGGGAGAGGGCGAAGTGATGGCTACACCTTC. The rearrangement uses TRBV6-2 or TRBV6-3 and TRBJ1-2; no reliable D call. The V and J ends lost 6 bases and 6 bases respectively, with 20 bases between them. CDR1 MNHEY and CDR2 SVGEGT come from the germline V gene. The CDR3 is made up of 15 amino acids.

In its sample, this clonotype was seen many times. The J gene is TRBJ1-1, the V gene TRBV4-3; D gene uncertain. This CDR3 is built from 15 residues. Trimming shortened V by 5 bases and J by 1 base, and 14 bases separated the two germline ends. Per germline, CDR1 LGHNA and CDR2 YSLEER. The CDR3: CASSTRPLRNTEAFF. In DNA form, the CDR3 reads TGCGCCAGCAGCACTAGACCCCTACGGAACACTGAAGCTTTCTTT.

This clonotype was observed many times. The V call is TRBV19, the J call TRBJ1-1; no reliable D call. Germline CDR1 LNHDA, CDR2 SQIVND (reference sequence). CDR3 length: 14 residues. Trimming stripped 1 base from V and 6 bases from J, with 12 bases between. Here the CDR3 reads CASSIGLARPEAFF. The CDR3 DNA reads as TGTGCCAGTAGTATAGGCCTTGCCAGGCCTGAAGCTTTCTTT.

Worth noting for this clonotype: Since a much larger clone is just one base distant, this may be a read error. The chain recombines TRBV5-1 with TRBJ2-2; D uncertain. From germline, CDR1 is SGHRS and CDR2 YFSETQ. The CDR3 covers 16 residues. The CDR3 DNA reads TGCGCCAGCGGCTTCGGTCAACCGCGAGTCACCGGGGAGCTGTTTTTT. Translating gives CASGFGQPRVTGELFF.

This clonotype was counted between two and nine times. The rearrangement joins TRBV5-6 to TRBJ2-3; D assignment may be TRBD1 or TRBD2 (5 bases each). The V end lost 1 base, the J end lost 8 bases, and 8 bases lay between the germline ends. Germline V CDR1 and CDR2: SGHDT, YYEEEE. This CDR3 spans 12 amino acids. For the CDR3, the DNA is TGTGCCAGCAGCTTGATGGGGACTACGCAGTATTTT. Protein product: CASSLMGTTQYF.